Sequencing of this T cell receptor beta chain was carried out in a study of PD-1 blockade in classical Hodgkin lymphoma. Of note for this clone: Its antigen is unidentified.

The study's findings and limits: Newly diagnosed patients had diversity similar to the baseline diversity of complete responders. Significant TCR diversity gains by C4D1 occurred in CD4+ but not CD8+ cells. Why the repertoires differ is still unclear, perhaps disease activity or prior therapy.

Autologous stem cell transplantation was followed by relapse in every patient, and brentuximab vedotin exposure varied. The CDR3 length is 14 residues. Germline V lookup: CDR1 SNHLY, CDR2 FYNNEI. The germline V and J ends were trimmed by 6 bases and 1 base, with 12 bases remaining between them. Sequenced by immunoSEQ multiplex PCR; TCRdb stores in-frame clones only, minus some. Of around 20,000 clones listed, roughly 85% are singletons. The sequencing here drew on peripheral blood mononuclear cells (PBMCs), taken before the second cycle of nivolumab. The chain has TRBV2 and TRBJ1-1; no reliable D call. The TCR was taken from a human donor with classical Hodgkin lymphoma. CDR3 DNA: TGTGCCAGCAGAAAGGAGGGCACGAACACTGAAGCTTTCTTT. As protein: CASRKEGTNTEAFF.